A selection of T cell receptor beta chains follows, all from one sample in a study of cytomegalovirus exposure and HLA in healthy donors. TCRdb keeps only in-frame clones here, not all; method: immunoSEQ multiplex PCR. The data show 150,000 to 200,000 clones, roughly 80% seen once. Input material: PBMCs. The source is a human donor in good health. Each CDR3 is given with its conserved first and last residue. The D gene is left open where the match is weak. Not all rows give a size; the values are once, few, many and, for expanded clones, a class.

TGCGCCAGCAGCTTGGAGGGACAGGGTTTCTACGAGCAGTACTTC	CASSLEGQGFYEQYF	-	TRBD1	15	TRBV5-1	TRBJ2-7
TGCGCCAGCAGCCGGACTAGCGGGGCCTACAATGAGCAGTTCTTC	CASSRTSGAYNEQFF	-	TRBD2	15	TRBV4-1	TRBJ2-1
TGTGCCAGTAGTAGCGGGGGGGCCACCGGGGAGCTGTTTTTT	CASSSGGATGELFF	-	TRBD2	14	TRBV19	TRBJ2-2
TGTGCCAGCAGCTTATCGTTCGCGGGGGCCTCCTACGAGCAGTACTTC	CASSLSFAGASYEQYF	once	-	16	TRBV7-2	TRBJ2-7
TGTGCTAGTGGTTTGTCACTTGAGCAGTACTTC	CASGLSLEQYF	-	-	11	TRBV12-5	TRBJ2-7
TGTGCCAGCACACAGGGGGTATGGAACACTGAAGCTTTCTTT	CASTQGVWNTEAFF	-	TRBD1	14	TRBV9	TRBJ1-1
TGCGCCAGCAGCTGGACTAGCGATTTTCAAGAGACCCAGTACTTC	CASSWTSDFQETQYF	-	TRBD2	15	TRBV5-1	TRBJ2-5
TGTGCCAGCAGTTCCGGCGGGAGCAATCAGCCCCAGCATTTT	CASSSGGSNQPQHF	few	-	14	TRBV6-8	TRBJ1-5
TGTGCCAGCAGTACGGGGGACAGCGGAAATTCACCCCTCCACTTT	CASSTGDSGNSPLHF	-	TRBD1	15	TRBV6-6	TRBJ1-6
TGTGCCAGCAGTCAAGTGAGAGGCAGCAATCAGCCCCAGCATTTT	CASSQVRGSNQPQHF	-	-	15	TRBV2	TRBJ1-5
TGTGCCAGTAGTACAGATCTAGCTTCTCTAAATCAGCCCCAGCATTTT	CASSTDLASLNQPQHF	-	-	16	TRBV19	TRBJ1-5
TGCGCCAGCAGCTTAGAGGGGGCGTCTGAAGCTTTCTTT	CASSLEGASEAFF	-	TRBD1	13	TRBV7-9	TRBJ1-1
TGTGCCAGCTCATCGGAACAGGAGAGCTATGGCTACACCTTC	CASSSEQESYGYTF	-	-	14	TRBV18	TRBJ1-2
TGTGCCAGCAGCGTTGGGGGAAAACGAGGACAGCCCTCCTACGAGCAGTACTTC	CASSVGGKRGQPSYEQYF	few	-	18	TRBV7-9	TRBJ2-7
TGTGCCAGCAGTCCGCGCGGGACTAGCGGGGGGGTTGTATATGTGCGTACGCAGTATTTT	CASSPRGTSGGVVYVRTQYF	-	TRBD2	20	TRBV27	TRBJ2-3
TGTGCCACCCTAAGCGGGATGGGCGGCGGGGAGCTGTTTTTT	CATLSGMGGGELFF	-	TRBD2	14	TRBV7-8	TRBJ2-2
TGTGCCAGCAGCTTAGCGGCGGGGGGTCCCTACGAGCAGTACTTC	CASSLAAGGPYEQYF	-	TRBD2	15	TRBV7-9	TRBJ2-7
TGTGCCAGCAGCCCGGGACAGTCGAACACCGGGGAGCTGTTTTTT	CASSPGQSNTGELFF	-	TRBD1	15	TRBV7-6	TRBJ2-2
TGTGCCAGCAGGGGGACAGAGGGTATCTACGAGCAGTACTTC	CASRGTEGIYEQYF	-	TRBD1	14	TRBV7-9	TRBJ2-7
TGTGCCAGCAGTGAGGGGACAGGGGCAAATACGCAGTATTTT	CASSEGTGANTQYF	few	TRBD1	14	TRBV6-4	TRBJ2-3
TGCGCCAGCAGCCAAGGCCAAGCGGGGGAAGAGACCCAGTACTTC	CASSQGQAGEETQYF	few	TRBD2	15	TRBV4-3	TRBJ2-5
TGTGCCAGCAACTGGGACAGGGCCTACGAGCAGTACTTC	CASNWDRAYEQYF	-	TRBD1	13	TRBV10-3	TRBJ2-7
TGTGCCAGCAGCCAAGATTTAAGGGGCTGGGAGACCCAGTACTTC	CASSQDLRGWETQYF	-	-	15	TRBV4-2	TRBJ2-5
TGCGCCAGCAGCTTGGAGAAGGAGGGAGATACGCAGTATTTT	CASSLEKEGDTQYF	-	-	14	TRBV5-1	TRBJ2-3
TGTGCCAGCAGTGATGTAGCGGGGGCATCCTACAATGAGCAGTTCTTC	CASSDVAGASYNEQFF	-	TRBD2	16	TRBV6-1	TRBJ2-1
TGTGCCAGCAGTGAACCGGGACAGGGGGCAGGTGAGCAGTTCTTC	CASSEPGQGAGEQFF	few	TRBD1	15	TRBV6-1	TRBJ2-1
TGTGCCAGCAGCGTCTCGAGTTTCAATGAGCAGTTCTTC	CASSVSSFNEQFF	-	-	13	TRBV9	TRBJ2-1
TGTGCCAGTAGTATAGTTACGGACATCAATGAAAAACTGTTTTTT	CASSIVTDINEKLFF	-	-	15	TRBV19	TRBJ1-4
TGTGCCACCAGCAGAGATCTGGCAGGGGGCTCCTACGAGCAGTACTTC	CATSRDLAGGSYEQYF	-	TRBD1	16	TRBV15	TRBJ2-7
TGCAGCGTTGAAATTCGGGGGAGAGGAAACACCATATATTTT	CSVEIRGRGNTIYF	-	-	14	TRBV29-1	TRBJ1-3
TGTGCCAGCAGCCCAGGCGGGGGCCTGTACGAGCAGTACTTC	CASSPGGGLYEQYF	-	-	14	TRBV7-9	TRBJ2-7
TGTGCCAGCAGCTTAGAAATGGCAGGGCCCACCGGGGAGCTGTTTTTT	CASSLEMAGPTGELFF	-	-	16	TRBV7-6	TRBJ2-2
TGTGCCAGCAGCGAGGGTCAGGACACAGATACGCAGTATTTT	CASSEGQDTDTQYF	few	-	14	TRBV6-4	TRBJ2-3